Listed below are T cell receptor beta chains from one sample, sequenced in a study of blood T cell repertoires in COVID-19. Assay used: immunoSEQ multiplex PCR; TCRdb lists only in-frame clones, some missing. The sample shows around 100,000 clones, 70% to 90% of them seen only once. Specimen: peripheral blood. The receptors stem from a man over 45 in a cohort sampled during active COVID-19. The CDR3 runs from the conserved cysteine through the conserved F or W. D genes are given only for firm matches. Only part of the rows carry a size: once, few, many, or a class if the clone is expanded.

CDR3	DNA	D	size	J	V
CASSQVLQGRDNSPLHF	TGTGCCAGCAGCCAAGTTCTGCAGGGGCGAGATAATTCACCCCTCCACTTT	NA	NA	TRBJ1-6	TRBV4-2
CASSKGTGGRNTQYF	TGTGCCAGCAGCAAGGGAACGGGGGGCCGGAATACGCAGTATTTT	NA	NA	TRBJ2-3	TRBV5-6
CASTQLASGELFF	TGTGCCAGCACCCAACTAGCGTCAGGGGAGCTGTTTTTT	TRBD2	NA	TRBJ2-2	TRBV2
CASSDPEGEISSYNSPLHF	TGTGCCAGCAGCGACCCAGAGGGGGAGATAAGCTCCTATAATTCACCCCTCCACTTT	NA	NA	TRBJ1-6	TRBV9
CASSLTPAFRGRITGELFF	TGTGCCAGCAGCCTTACCCCAGCTTTCAGGGGGCGCATTACCGGGGAGCTGTTTTTT	TRBD1	NA	TRBJ2-2	TRBV7-6
CASSPGGTTNEKLFF	TGTGCCAGCTCACCCGGGGGTACAACTAATGAAAAACTGTTTTTT	NA	NA	TRBJ1-4	TRBV18
CASSQDLSTGTSTDTQYF	TGTGCCAGCAGCCAAGATCTTTCGACAGGGACGAGTACAGATACGCAGTATTTT	TRBD1	NA	TRBJ2-3	TRBV14
CVSSPPGTGGNSPLHF	TGTGTCAGCAGTCCACCCGGGACAGGGGGTAATTCACCCCTCCACTTT	TRBD1	NA	TRBJ1-6	TRBV28
CASSRPGLAGGGEQFF	TGCGCCAGCAGCCGACCGGGACTAGCGGGGGGCGGGGAGCAGTTCTTC	TRBD2	NA	TRBJ2-1	TRBV4-1
CASRGTGDYNEQFF	TGTGCCAGCAGGGGAACGGGGGACTACAATGAGCAGTTCTTC	NA	NA	TRBJ2-1	TRBV7-9
CASSPSGQGDYGYTF	TGTGCCAGCAGCCCCTCCGGACAGGGGGACTATGGCTACACCTTC	TRBD1	NA	TRBJ1-2	TRBV7-3
CARSLATSGGACGHEQYF	TGTGCCAGAAGCTTAGCCACTAGCGGGGGGGCCTGTGGCCACGAGCAGTACTTC	NA	once	TRBJ2-7	TRBV7-5
CSASTRTSGFYEQFF	TGCAGTGCTAGTACGAGGACTAGCGGTTTCTATGAGCAGTTCTTC	TRBD2	few	TRBJ2-1	TRBV20-1
CASSLGGQGIQETQYF	TGCGCCAGCAGCTTGGGAGGACAGGGGATCCAAGAGACCCAGTACTTC	TRBD1	NA	TRBJ2-5	TRBV5-1
CASSIVAGVSSSYEQYF	TGTGCCAGTAGTATAGTCGCGGGCGTGAGCAGCTCCTACGAGCAGTACTTC	NA	once	TRBJ2-7	TRBV19
CASKEAGYTGELFF	TGTGCCAGCAAGGAAGCAGGGTACACCGGGGAGCTGTTTTTT	NA	NA	TRBJ2-2	TRBV28
CASSLGKGQGSDTQYF	TGTGCCAGCAGCTTAGGAAAAGGACAGGGTTCAGATACGCAGTATTTT	TRBD1	NA	TRBJ2-3	TRBV13
CASSQNSGLNTDTQYF	TGCGCCAGCAGCCAAAATAGCGGGCTTAACACAGATACGCAGTATTTT	TRBD2	NA	TRBJ2-3	TRBV4-3
CASSYSSRGDGYTF	TGTGCCAGCAGTTACTCATCCCGGGGGGATGGCTACACCTTC	NA	few	TRBJ1-2	TRBV6-2/TRBV6-3
CASRQTSSETQYF	TGTGCCAGTAGGCAAACTAGCTCGGAGACCCAGTACTTC	NA	NA	TRBJ2-5	TRBV19
CASSPTGTGRETQYF	TGTGCCAGCAGCCCAACCGGGACAGGCCGGGAGACCCAGTACTTC	TRBD1	NA	TRBJ2-5	TRBV13
CASSLPAGLGYTF	TGTGCCAGCAGCCTTCCCGCGGGGCTAGGCTACACCTTC	NA	NA	TRBJ1-2	TRBV5-6